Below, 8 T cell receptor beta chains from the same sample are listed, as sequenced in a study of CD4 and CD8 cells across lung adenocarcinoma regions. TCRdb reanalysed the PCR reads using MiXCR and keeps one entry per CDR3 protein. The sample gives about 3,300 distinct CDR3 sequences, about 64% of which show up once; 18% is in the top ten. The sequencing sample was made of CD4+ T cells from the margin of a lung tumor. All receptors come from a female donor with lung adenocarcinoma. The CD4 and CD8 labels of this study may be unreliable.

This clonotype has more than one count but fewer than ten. The CDR3 DNA sequence: TGTGCCAGCAGTAACCGAGCGATGAACACTGAAGCTTTCTTT. This encodes CASSNRAMNTEAFF. The chain combines TRBV6-5 with TRBJ1-1; the D is unclear. The germline V and J ends were trimmed by 5 bases and 0 bases, with 10 bases remaining between them. The CDR3 contains 14 residues. Germline CDR1 reads MNHEY; CDR2 reads SVGAGI.

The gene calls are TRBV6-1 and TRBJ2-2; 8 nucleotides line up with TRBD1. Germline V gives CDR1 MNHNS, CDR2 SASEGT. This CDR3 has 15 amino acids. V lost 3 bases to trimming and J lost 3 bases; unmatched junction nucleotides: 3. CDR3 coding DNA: TGTGCCAGCAGTGAGGACAGGGCGGACACCGGGGAGCTGTTTTTT. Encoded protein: CASSEDRADTGELFF.

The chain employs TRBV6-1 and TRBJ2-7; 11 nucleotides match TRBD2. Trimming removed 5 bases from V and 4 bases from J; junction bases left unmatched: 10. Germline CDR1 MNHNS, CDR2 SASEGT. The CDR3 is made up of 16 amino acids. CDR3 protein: CASSRGTSGGGYEQYF. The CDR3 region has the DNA TGTGCCAGCAGTCGGGGGACTAGCGGAGGGGGGTACGAGCAGTACTTC.

DNA of the CDR3: TGTGCCAGCAGTCTAACTAATTCACCCCTCCACTTT. The encoded protein is CASSLTNSPLHF. The rearrangement links TRBV6-1 to TRBJ1-6; D not resolved. Germline CDR1 and CDR2: MNHNS and SASEGT. The CDR3 extends over 12 amino acids. Trimming left V 5 bases short and J 6 bases short, with 5 bases between.

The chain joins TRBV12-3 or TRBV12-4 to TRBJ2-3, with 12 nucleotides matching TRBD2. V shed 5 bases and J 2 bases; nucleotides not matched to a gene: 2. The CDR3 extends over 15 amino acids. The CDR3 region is CASSRTSGATDTQYF. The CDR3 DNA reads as TGTGCCAGCAGTCGGACTAGCGGGGCCACAGATACGCAGTATTTT.

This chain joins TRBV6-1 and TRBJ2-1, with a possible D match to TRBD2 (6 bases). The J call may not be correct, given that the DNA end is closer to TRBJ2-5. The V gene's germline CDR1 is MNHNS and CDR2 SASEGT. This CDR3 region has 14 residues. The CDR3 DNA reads TGTGCCAGCAGCCCTGATCCTGGGAGGGAGACCCAGTACTTC. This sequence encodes CASSPDPGRETQYF.

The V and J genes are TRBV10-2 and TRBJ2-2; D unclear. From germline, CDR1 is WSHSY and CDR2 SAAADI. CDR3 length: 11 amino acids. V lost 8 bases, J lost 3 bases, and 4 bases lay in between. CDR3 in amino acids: CASRHTGELFF. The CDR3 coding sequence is TGCGCCAGCCGCCACACCGGGGAGCTGTTTTTT.

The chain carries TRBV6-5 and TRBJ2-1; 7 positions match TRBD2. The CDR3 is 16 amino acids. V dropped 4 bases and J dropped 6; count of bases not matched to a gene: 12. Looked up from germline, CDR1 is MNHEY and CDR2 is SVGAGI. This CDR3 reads CASSSHGTGGSNEQFF. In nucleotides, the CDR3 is TGTGCCAGCAGTTCTCACGGTACGGGAGGTTCCAATGAGCAGTTCTTC.